The T cell receptor (beta chain) under discussion was sequenced for a study of T cells after yellow fever vaccination. Study conclusions and caveats: Secondary responses were weaker yet peaked faster, day 5 versus 15.

The CDR3 contains 16 residues. The germline CDR1 and CDR2 sequences are SGHRS and YFSETQ. V trimming: 3 bases; J trimming: 5 bases; junction bases outside the gene matches: 11. Turning to this clonotype: Its antigen is not known.

Universal primer sites and UMIs were introduced during 5'RACE template-switching synthesis of TCR cDNA. Using its own MiXCR run on the 5' RACE reads, TCRdb lists one record per CDR3 protein. The profile covers some 420,000 distinct CDR3 sequences, with approximately 19% appearing a single time and about 18% taken by the ten largest. The sequencing used PBMCs, collected before the yellow fever booster vaccination. The chain couples TRBV5-1 to TRBJ2-5, with 9 bases aligning to TRBD2. This clonotype was obtained from a man between 18 and 29 years old who received the YFV17D yellow fever vaccine. CDR3 DNA sequence: TGCGCCAGCAGCTCACTGTCTAGCGGGGCAGGGGAGACCCAGTACTTC. Protein product: CASSSLSSGAGETQYF.